The source of this T cell receptor (beta chain) is a study of blood T cell repertoires in COVID-19. Study-level information: From the United States, Italy and Spain came samples of acute and convalescent COVID-19. PBMCs, B-cell-depleted T cells, or T cells provided the cDNA or gDNA that made up the material.

Study processing details: From reference gene primer amplification, estimates of nucleated cell counts were derived. Generated by immunoSEQ multiplex PCR, the TCRdb table keeps only in-frame clones and is missing some. V, J and clone size were drawn from that table, and D and trimming were deduced from the DNA. The data contain hundreds of thousands of clones, about four fifths of them singletons. Deletions cut 4 bases from V and 3 bases from J, with 16 bases between. Germline CDR1 and CDR2: WNHNN and SYGVQD (reference sequence). This CDR3 spans 16 amino acids. The TCR sequence derives from a man aged 80 or over with acute or convalescent COVID-19. Sequenced sample: peripheral blood. V and J are TRBV10-1 and TRBJ1-5, with D uncertain. The CDR3 spells CASSGVGGPHNQPQHF. The CDR3 DNA is TGCGCCAGCAGTGGTGTAGGCGGGCCCCACAATCAGCCCCAGCATTTT.